The 30 T cell receptor beta chains presented below share a single source sample, sequenced in a study of T cells in Graves' hyperthyroidism and ophthalmopathy (dated by TCRdb to between 2018 and 2021). Libraries came from multiplex PCR. The sample was run on an Illumina HiSeq 2000. The TCR beta CDR3 regions were amplified from RNA transcripts. For the first round of RT-PCR on the TCR CDR3, the HTBI primer set was used together with the Qiagen OneStep RT-PCR kit. TCRdb reanalyzed the raw reads on its own, using fastp at Q25 for trimming and MiXCR for clone calling, and kept in-frame beta chains. Here each entry gathers all rows of one CDR3 protein and keeps the most common genes and DNA. For this sample the table gives about 550,000 distinct CDR3 sequences, of which around 20% were detected only once. 26% of the sample belongs to the ten largest clones. Material for sequencing was blood. These receptors were taken from a man between 18 and 29 years old with Graves' hyperthyroidism.

This clonotype occurred many times. The genes are TRBV28 and TRBJ1-3; unclear D gene. CDR3 length: 15 amino acids. V lost 2 bases, J lost 2 bases, and 10 bases lay in between. Germline V gene lookup returns CDR1 MDHEN and CDR2 SYDVKM. The CDR3 DNA reads as TGTGCCAGCAGTTTAAGCCCTCGGGCTGGAAACACCATATATTTT. Protein sequence: CASSLSPRAGNTIYF.

The chain joins TRBV4-2 to TRBJ1-5, with D possibly matching TRBD1 (6 bases). CDR1 is LGHNA and CDR2 is YNFKEQ in the germline V gene. V lost 2 bases and J 2 bases, leaving 13 bases between the germline ends. This CDR3 region has 16 residues. The CDR3 loop is CASSQFPRGGNQPQHF. DNA for the CDR3: TGTGCCAGCAGCCAATTCCCCAGGGGTGGCAATCAGCCCCAGCATTTT.

This clonotype was observed a few times. The chain uses TRBV4-1 and TRBJ2-2; a weak D match, TRBD1 (5 bases). The V end was cut by 1 base, the J end by 1 base, with 10 bases between. Per the germline V gene, CDR1 is MGHRA and CDR2 is YSYEKL. This CDR3 comprises 16 residues. This chain's CDR3 is CASSQVIGQNTGELFF. In nucleotides, the CDR3 is TGCGCCAGCAGCCAAGTAATCGGACAGAACACCGGGGAGCTGTTTTTT.

In this sample, this clonotype turned up many times. The chain uses TRBV9 and TRBJ1-1, with TRBD1 matching over 9 bases. The CDR3 sequence is 17 residues long. The germline gives CDR1 SGDLS, CDR2 YYNGEE. Losses at the gene ends were 3 bases for V and 0 bases for J; bases not matched to a gene: 9. For the CDR3, the DNA is TGTGCCAGCAGCGACCCGGGACAGGGCCTTATGAACACTGAAGCTTTCTTT. Its translation: CASSDPGQGLMNTEAFF.

J is TRBJ2-4 and V is TRBV28; D perhaps matches TRBD2 (6 bases). The CDR3 totals 14 residues. V was cut by 5 bases and J by 6 bases, with 14 bases left in between. Germline V CDR1 and CDR2: MDHEN, SYDVKM. The DNA of the CDR3 is TGTGCCAGCAGTCCCCGGTTGGGAGGAAACATTCAGTACTTC. Its translation: CASSPRLGGNIQYF.

The chain has TRBV6-1 and TRBJ1-4, with TRBD1 matching over 9 bases. Trimming removed 6 bases from V and 6 bases from J; junction bases left unmatched: 2. Germline values: CDR1 MNHNS, CDR2 SASEGT. The CDR3 extends over 13 amino acids. CDR3 protein: CASSRDRDEKLFF. The CDR3 DNA is TGTGCCAGCAGCCGGGACAGGGATGAAAAACTGTTTTTT.

This clonotype appeared many times. The junction shows a germline mismatch at one end, possibly a read error. This sequence joins TRBV5-1 and TRBJ2-7; perhaps TRBD1 as D (6 bases). The CDR3 totals 14 residues. The germline V gene has CDR1 SGHRS and CDR2 YFSETQ. For the CDR3, the DNA is TGTGCCAGCAGTTACGGTACAGGGAGCTACGAGCAGTACTTC. Translated: CASSYGTGSYEQYF.

In this sample, this clonotype turned up many times. The chain is built from TRBV15 and TRBJ1-2; D unresolved. Trimming cost V 1 base and J 8 bases, with 14 bases left between them. The CDR3 has 14 amino acids. The germline gives CDR1 LNHNV, CDR2 YYDKDF (reference sequence). This CDR3 reads CATSRVDLSRGYTF. CDR3 nucleotide sequence: TGTGCCACCAGCAGAGTGGACCTCTCGCGGGGCTACACCTTC.

This clonotype was picked up many times. The chain's CDR3 is CSAPGTKDSNQPQHF. The CDR3 DNA sequence: TGCAGTGCTCCCGGGACAAAGGATAGCAATCAGCCCCAGCATTTT. The V and J genes are TRBV20-1 and TRBJ1-5, with D maybe TRBD1 (6 bases). Trimming pared 5 bases from V and 0 bases from J, leaving 14 bases between. The CDR3 consists of 15 residues. Germline V lookup: CDR1 DFQATT, CDR2 SNEGSKA (reference sequence).

This clonotype was counted at least ten times. The V call is TRBV25-1, the J call TRBJ1-3; 7 positions match TRBD1. The length of the CDR3 is 17 residues. With 4 bases clipped from V and 3 bases from J, the junction kept 12 bases outside the gene matches. Germline-derived CDR1 and CDR2 are MGHDK and SYGVNS. CDR3 nucleotide sequence: TGTGCCAGCAGTGGACTCCATGACAGGGCAATTGGAAACACCATATATTTT. Its protein product is CASSGLHDRAIGNTIYF.

This clonotype appeared many times. The chain uses TRBV12-3 or TRBV12-4 and TRBJ1-1; TRBD1 matches at 7 bases. Losses at the gene ends were 6 bases for V and 8 bases for J; bases not matched to a gene: 3. CDR3 length: 11 amino acids. CDR3 nucleotide sequence: TGTGCCAGCAGGTCGACAGGGGAAGCTTTCTTT. It translates to CASRSTGEAFF.

Points on this clonotype: A much larger clone sits a single nucleotide away, making a read error possible. The chain is built from TRBV12-3 or TRBV12-4 and TRBJ1-5; 10 positions match TRBD1. V lost 5 bases, J lost 4 bases, and 5 bases stayed unmatched. This CDR3 has 15 amino acids. CDR3 loop: CASSPTGGPNQPQHF. For the CDR3, the DNA is TGTGCCAGCAGTCCGACAGGGGGCCCTAATCAGCCCCAGCATTTT.

To note about this clonotype: Mismatch with germline at one junction end may stem from a read error. The CDR3 spells CSARGRRYYDQYF. The DNA of the CDR3 is TGCAGTGCTAGAGGAAGGCGGTACTACGATCAGTACTTC. V is TRBV20-1 and J is TRBJ2-7; D is undetermined. This CDR3 is 13 amino acids long. In germline, CDR1 is DFQATT, CDR2 SNEGSKA (reference sequence).

This clonotype was observed many times. This sequence joins TRBV19 and TRBJ1-1; the D is unclear. The germline V and J ends were trimmed by 5 bases and 1 base, with 8 bases remaining between them. Germline V gives CDR1 LNHDA, CDR2 SQIVND (reference sequence). The length of the CDR3 is 13 residues. CDR3 nucleotides: TGTGCCAGTAGTGCCTCAACGAACACTGAAGCTTTCTTT. This sequence encodes CASSASTNTEAFF.

This clonotype was found many times. The genes are TRBV12-3 or TRBV12-4 and TRBJ2-7; D remains unclear. The CDR3 has 11 residues. V dropped 6 bases and J dropped 5 bases, with 8 bases sitting between them. As DNA, the CDR3 is TGTGCCAGCAGCTTGACGGACGAGCAGTACTTC. It is translated as CASSLTDEQYF.

This clonotype has at least ten counts. The chain recombines TRBV19 with TRBJ1-5; D possibly corresponds to TRBD1 (5 bases). Trimming took 7 bases from V and 5 from J, leaving 15 bases between them. Looked up from germline, CDR1 is LNHDA and CDR2 is SQIVND (reference sequence). This CDR3 is 14 amino acids long. The CDR3 bases are TGTGCCAGTACCTTCTGGGGGGAGGATCAGCCCCAGCATTTT. Its translation: CASTFWGEDQPQHF.

This clonotype has a handful of counts. This chain links TRBV6-1 with TRBJ1-1, with TRBD1 as a possible D gene (5 bases). Germline V lookup: CDR1 MNHNS, CDR2 SASEGT. The V end was cut by 0 bases, the J end by 8 bases, with 10 bases between. The CDR3 is made up of 13 amino acids. CDR3 in DNA: TGTGCCAGCAGTGAAGCGGGTTACAGGGAAGCTTTCTTT. Its translation: CASSEAGYREAFF.

This clonotype was picked up one time. V is TRBV6-1 and J is TRBJ2-5; 14 bases align to TRBD2. With 8 bases clipped from V and 7 bases from J, the junction kept 6 bases outside the gene matches. The CDR3 loop spans 14 amino acids. Germline V lookup: CDR1 MNHNS, CDR2 SASEGT. CDR3: CASQGGLAGVTQYF. CDR3 in DNA: TGTGCCAGCCAAGGGGGACTAGCGGGGGTGACCCAGTACTTC.

This clonotype has a count of ten or more. The chain combines TRBV19 with TRBJ2-7, with unresolved D. The germline V gene has CDR1 LNHDA and CDR2 SQIVND (reference sequence). The CDR3 runs to 14 residues. V lost 3 bases and J 6 bases, leaving 15 bases between the germline ends. The CDR3 is CASSMSLLPSEQYF. In nucleotides, the CDR3 is TGTGCCAGTAGTATGAGTCTTCTACCCTCCGAGCAGTACTTC.

A few counts support this clonotype. DNA for the CDR3: TGTGCCAGCAGTTGGGACCCCTCCTACGAGCAGTACTTC. It translates to CASSWDPSYEQYF. This chain links TRBV27 with TRBJ2-7, with D perhaps assigned TRBD1 or TRBD2 (5 bases each). Germline V gene lookup returns CDR1 MNHEY and CDR2 SMNVEV (reference sequence). CDR3 length equals 13 residues. The V gene lost 4 bases and the J gene lost 0 bases, with 7 bases spanning the gap.

This clonotype has a count of ten or more. V gene TRBV30 combines with J gene TRBJ1-3, with D perhaps matching TRBD1 (6 bases). There are 13 residues in the CDR3. Looked up from germline, CDR1 is GTSNPN and CDR2 is SVGIG (reference sequence). Between the trimmed V and J ends, which lost 8 bases and 3 bases, there was a span of 14 bases. CDR3 loop: CAQLGRGGNTIYF. In DNA form, the CDR3 reads TGTGCCCAGTTGGGCAGGGGTGGAAACACCATATATTTT.

This clonotype was observed at least ten times. The chain is built from TRBV4-1 and TRBJ2-7, with D perhaps matching TRBD2 (6 bases). The CDR3 has 15 residues. Looked up from germline, CDR1 is MGHRA and CDR2 is YSYEKL. V was shortened by 1 base and J by 5 bases, with 15 bases between the two germline ends. The CDR3 bases are TGCGCCAGCAGCCAAGTTGCGGGAAGGGGCCACGAGCAGTACTTC. This encodes CASSQVAGRGHEQYF.

The chain employs TRBV28 and TRBJ2-7, with D perhaps TRBD2 (5 bases). The V end was cut by 6 bases, the J end by 3 bases, with 15 bases between. This CDR3 region has 14 residues. Germline CDR1 is MDHEN and CDR2 is SYDVKM. The CDR3 DNA follows: TGTGCCAGCAGAATGGAGGAACGAGGCTACGAGCAGTACTTC. As protein: CASRMEERGYEQYF.

J is TRBJ2-7 and V is TRBV9; TRBD1 aligns across 11 bases. The CDR3 is 16 residues long. Trimming removed 2 bases from V and 2 bases from J; junction bases left unmatched: 6. Looked up from germline, CDR1 is SGDLS and CDR2 is YYNGEE. CDR3 coding DNA: TGTGCCAGCAGCGTGGGGACAGGGGGGTCCCCCTACGAGCAGTACTTC. It translates to CASSVGTGGSPYEQYF.

There are many counts of this clonotype. The rearrangement uses TRBV6-2 or TRBV6-3 and TRBJ1-2, with D unclear. This CDR3 region has 13 residues. Trimming removed 2 bases from V and 4 bases from J, with 8 bases in between. Germline values: CDR1 MNHEY, CDR2 SVGEGT. CDR3 residues: CASSYEGGYGYTF. The CDR3 bases are TGTGCCAGCAGTTACGAGGGAGGCTATGGCTACACCTTC.

Ten or more counts support this clonotype. The gene calls are TRBV12-3 or TRBV12-4 and TRBJ1-2, with D maybe TRBD1 (5 bases). The length of the CDR3 is 17 residues. Trimming left V 6 bases short and J 3 bases short, with 23 bases between. The CDR3 DNA sequence: TGTGCCAGCAGCCGTGGGAACTCAGGGCGTGCAGACTATGGCTACACCTTC. Protein product: CASSRGNSGRADYGYTF.

The chain has TRBV30 and TRBJ2-7; D is ambiguous. The ends were cut back, 0 bases at V and 0 bases at J, with 3 bases in the middle. CDR3 size: 12 residues. Germline lookup yields CDR1 GTSNPN and CDR2 SVGIG (reference sequence). This CDR3 reads CAWSVRSYEQYF. The DNA of the CDR3 is TGTGCCTGGAGTGTACGCTCCTACGAGCAGTACTTC. The full variable domain, rest sourced from reference TRBV30 and TRBJ2-7, is SQTIHQWPATLVQPVGSPLSLECTVEGTSNPNLYWYRQAAGRGLQLLFYSVGIGQISSEVPQNLSASRPQDRQFILSSKKLLLSDSGFYLCAWSVRSYEQYFGPGTRLTVT.

The CDR3: CASSMPWGTGNTIYF. The CDR3 DNA reads TGTGCCAGTAGTATGCCTTGGGGGACTGGAAACACCATATATTTT. The rearrangement uses TRBV19 and TRBJ1-3, with D maybe TRBD1 (5 bases). Trimming took 3 bases from V and 2 from J, leaving 11 bases between them. The germline CDR1 and CDR2 sequences are LNHDA and SQIVND (reference sequence). The CDR3 sequence is 15 residues long.

The chain recombines TRBV10-3 with TRBJ2-7, with 11 positions matching TRBD1. CDR3 size: 15 residues. V dropped 1 base and J dropped 2; count of bases not matched to a gene: 1. Germline assignment: CDR1 ENHRY and CDR2 SYGVKD. The CDR3 here is CAISELGQGAYEQYF. Here the CDR3 DNA reads TGTGCCATCAGTGAGTTGGGACAGGGGGCCTACGAGCAGTACTTC.

The CDR3 nucleotides read TGTGCCAGCAGTTGGGAGGTTGGGTATGGCTACACCTTC. Amino acid sequence: CASSWEVGYGYTF. This chain joins TRBV12-3 or TRBV12-4 and TRBJ1-2; D is unresolved. The CDR3 length is 13 residues. V lost 4 bases to trimming and J lost 5 bases, with 11 bases between them.